This TCR beta chain comes out of a study of blood T cells in healthy people across ages. CDR1 and CDR2 (germline): MDHEN, SYDVKM. This CDR3 comprises 15 residues. V lost 5 bases to trimming and J lost 1 base, with 14 bases between them. A J-beta primer mix and a sample-barcoded 5' primer were used in a second PCR of about 6 to 12 cycles. TCRdb called the 5' RACE reads again in MiXCR, with one record for every CDR3 protein. The top ten clones hold 7% to 9.5% of a sample with around 1,500,000 distinct CDR3 sequences, 42% of them seen once. The sequence derives from a woman aged 18-30 years in good health. The sequencing sample was made of blood. The genes are TRBV28 and TRBJ2-5; possible D gene TRBD1, 6 bases. CDR3 nucleotides: TGTGCCAGCAGTGAGCCCGGGACAACCCAAGAGACCCAGTACTTC. Translated, it gives CASSEPGTTQETQYF.